Shown below are 26 T cell receptor beta chains from a single sample sequenced in a study of identical twins. TCRdb reprocessed the 5' RACE reads via MiXCR and lists one record per CDR3 protein. In the table there are roughly 710,000 distinct CDR3 sequences, 6.1% of which are singletons. Sequencing input: naive T cells sorted from blood. The source is a man aged 18-30 years in good health.

V usage is TRBV7-9 and J usage is TRBJ2-2; unclear D gene. CDR1 is SEHNR, CDR2 FQNEAQ, per germline (reference sequence). The CDR3 contains 17 residues. Trimming took off 2 bases at V and 4 bases at J, with 17 bases between the two ends. The CDR3 region is CASSLSPSEQFTGELFF. The CDR3, as DNA: TGTGCCAGCAGCTTATCCCCCAGTGAACAATTCACCGGGGAGCTGTTTTTT.

This clonotype was found many times. This chain links TRBV12-3 or TRBV12-4 with TRBJ2-2; D is unclear. This CDR3 spans 16 amino acids. V was clipped by 6 bases and J by 2 bases, with 16 bases between them. CDR3 residues: CASRSSVGANTGELFF. CDR3 coding DNA: TGTGCCAGCAGGTCCTCCGTAGGAGCCAACACCGGGGAGCTGTTTTTT.

Here the CDR3 DNA reads TGCGGCGGAGGGGGGGTCGAGCAGTTCTTC. The encoded protein is CGGGGVEQFF. The chain employs TRBV23-1 and TRBJ2-1; possible D gene TRBD2, 7 bases. TRBV23-1 belongs to the ORF category, with a function that is uncertain. The CDR3 sequence is 10 residues long.

There are many counts of this clonotype. The rearrangement joins TRBV29-1 to TRBJ2-5; maybe TRBD2 (6 bases). This CDR3 has 13 residues. V was trimmed by 3 bases and J by 1 base, leaving 9 bases between them. Germline V gives CDR1 SQVTM, CDR2 ANQGSEA. The CDR3 DNA sequence: TGCAGCGTTGAGTGTAGCGGCCAAGAGACCCAGTACTTC. Translating it yields CSVECSGQETQYF.

This clonotype was seen ten or more times. The chain carries TRBV29-1 and TRBJ2-1; TRBD2 matches 8 bases. The CDR3 has 13 residues. The V and J ends lost 6 bases and 7 bases, in that order; junction bases with no gene match: 8. The germline gives CDR1 SQVTM, CDR2 ANQGSEA. CDR3 sequence (DNA): TGCAGCGTAAGCGGGAGTCCGGATAATGAGCAGTTCTTC. As protein: CSVSGSPDNEQFF.

This clonotype was recorded a few times. The limits of the CDR3 on the DNA are not certain, so only TCRdb's listed CDR3 is given. The rearrangement uses TRBV12-3 or TRBV12-4 and TRBJ2-2; no DNA check was done on the table's D call, TRBD1. 16 amino acids form the CDR3, both terminal residues included. The CDR3 sequence is CASSSPRQGAPGSCFF.

This clonotype has a count of ten or more. The rearrangement uses TRBV25-1 and TRBJ2-1; no clear D. Germline CDR1 and CDR2: MGHDK and SYGVNS. With 7 bases removed from V and 5 bases from J, the gap between germline ends came to 12 bases. The CDR3 spans 13 residues. The CDR3 region has the DNA TGTGCCAGCATAGACGGTTCGAACAATGAGCAGTTCTTC. Translating it yields CASIDGSNNEQFF.

This clonotype occurred many times. This chain joins TRBV5-1 and TRBJ2-1; 9 bases line up with TRBD2. J was trimmed by 6 bases and V by 4 bases; bases with no gene match: 8. Germline lookup yields CDR1 SGHRS and CDR2 YFSETQ. The CDR3 loop spans 15 amino acids. The CDR3 loop is CASSPPAGGVNEQFF. CDR3 sequence (DNA): TGCGCCAGCAGCCCCCCAGCGGGAGGTGTCAATGAGCAGTTCTTC.

This clonotype was seen repeatedly, ten times or more. The chain links TRBV24-1 to TRBJ2-5; D possibly corresponds to TRBD2 (6 bases). Germline CDR1 reads KGHDR; CDR2 reads SFDVKD. V lost 4 bases to trimming and J lost 14 bases, with 16 bases between them. CDR3 length: 12 residues. CDR3 sequence (DNA): TGTGCCACCAGTGACTTAGGAGGGGCCTCCTACTTC. It codes for CATSDLGGASYF.

This clonotype was counted a few times. The chain joins TRBV4-1 to TRBJ2-3, with TRBD2 matching over 11 bases. The CDR3 is 15 amino acids. V was pared by 4 bases and J by 5 bases, with 5 bases of the junction left unmatched. Germline CDR1 and CDR2: MGHRA and YSYEKL. The CDR3 region has the DNA TGCGCCAGCAGCCTGGGGACTAGCGGAAGAGATACGCAGTATTTT. Protein: CASSLGTSGRDTQYF.

This clonotype was recorded many times. The V gene is TRBV7-9, the J gene TRBJ1-2, with a weak D call TRBD1 (6 bases). Trimming left V 8 bases short and J 5 bases short, with 12 bases between. The CDR3 is made up of 12 amino acids. Germline CDR1 reads SEHNR; CDR2 reads FQNEAQ (reference sequence). The CDR3 DNA is TGTGCCAGCGGGGACAAGGGTTATGGCTACACCTTC. Residues: CASGDKGYGYTF. Based on the CDR3 plus reference TRBV7-9 and TRBJ1-2, the full variable domain is DTGVSQNPRHKITKRGQNVTFRCDPISEHNRLYWYRQTLGQGPEFLTYFQNEAQLEKSRLLSDRFSAERPKGSFSTLEIQRTEQGDSAMYLCASGDKGYGYTFGSGTRLTVV.

This clonotype occurred a few times. The chain couples TRBV4-3 to TRBJ2-1; 7 nucleotides match TRBD2. The germline CDR1 and CDR2 sequences are LGHNA and YSLEER. The trim removed 0 bases at V and 7 bases at J, leaving 15 bases unmatched. The CDR3 length is 18 residues. CDR3 bases: TGCGCCAGCAGCCAAGATGTGTTCGGACTAGTAGGGCTGAATGAGCAGTTCTTC. As protein: CASSQDVFGLVGLNEQFF.

There are a few counts of this clonotype. CDR3 sequence reads: CASSLGTATEAFF. CDR3 in DNA: TGCGCCAGCAGCTTGGGGACAGCCACTGAAGCTTTCTTT. V and J are TRBV5-1 and TRBJ1-1, with D perhaps matching TRBD1 (6 bases). CDR1 and CDR2 from the germline V gene are SGHRS and YFSETQ. This CDR3 has 13 amino acids. V lost 0 bases and J lost 4, with 7 bases in between.

In this sample, this clonotype turned up many times. The V call is TRBV5-5, the J call TRBJ2-3; 8 positions match TRBD1. Germline trimming cut 4 bases from V and 5 bases from J; bases unmatched to any gene: 6. Germline V gene sequence: CDR1 SGHKS, CDR2 YYEKEE (reference sequence). This CDR3 contains 14 residues. The CDR3 region is CASSMTGAGDTQYF. CDR3 coding DNA: TGTGCCAGCAGCATGACAGGGGCTGGAGATACGCAGTATTTT.

This clonotype was seen at least ten times. This chain links TRBV20-1 with TRBJ2-1; weak D call: TRBD1 (6 bases). V was cut by 1 base and J by 4 bases, with 14 bases left in between. The germline V gene encodes CDR1 DFQATT and CDR2 SNEGSKA (reference sequence). The length of the CDR3 is 15 residues. CDR3 protein: CSARGGRGSYNEQFF. The CDR3 region has the DNA TGCAGTGCTAGAGGGGGCAGGGGATCGTACAATGAGCAGTTCTTC.

The chain has TRBV7-2 and TRBJ2-5; no clear D gene. The V and J ends lost 3 bases and 4 bases respectively, with 6 bases between them. CDR1 is SGHTA and CDR2 is FQGNSA in the germline V gene. The CDR3 consists of 12 residues. The CDR3, as DNA: TGTGCCAGCAGCTTTTTGTTAGAGACCCAGTACTTC. Translation gives CASSFLLETQYF.

This clonotype has at least ten counts. The chain recombines TRBV30 with TRBJ2-1; the match to TRBD2 covers 11 bases. The germline gives CDR1 GTSNPN, CDR2 SVGIG (reference sequence). With 6 bases clipped from V and 8 bases from J, the junction kept 6 bases outside the gene matches. The CDR3 extends over 13 amino acids. CDR3 DNA sequence: TGTGCCTGTCTACCACTAGCGGGAGATGAGCAGTTCTTC. The encoded protein is CACLPLAGDEQFF.

This clonotype was detected only a few times. The chain has TRBV9 and TRBJ1-5, with D perhaps matching TRBD1 (5 bases). CDR1 and CDR2 from the germline V gene are SGDLS and YYNGEE. V dropped 0 bases and J dropped 7 bases, with 14 bases sitting between them. CDR3 size: 15 residues. CDR3: CASSVGGRDGQPQHF. CDR3 nucleotides: TGTGCCAGCAGCGTAGGCGGCAGGGATGGCCAGCCCCAGCATTTT.

In its sample, this clonotype was seen many times. The chain links TRBV11-2 to TRBJ2-7; D perhaps matches TRBD1 (8 bases). Germline V gene sequence: CDR1 SGHAT, CDR2 FQNNGV. This CDR3 region has 17 residues. Trimming took off 1 base at V and 3 bases at J, with 19 bases between the two ends. In DNA form, the CDR3 reads TGTGCCAGCAGCTTAGGGGGGGGTACAGGGGGTGGCTACGAGCAGTACGTC. This codes for CASSLGGGTGGGYEQYV.

This clonotype was picked up many times. The V and J genes are TRBV20-1 and TRBJ2-3; 9 nucleotides agree with TRBD2. Unmatched junction bases numbered 9, after V lost 6 bases and J lost 5 bases. Germline values: CDR1 DFQATT, CDR2 SNEGSKA (reference sequence). This CDR3 is built from 14 residues. The CDR3 DNA reads as TGCAGTGCAAGCTTAGCGGGAGTTCGAGATACGCAGTATTTT. Translation: CSASLAGVRDTQYF.

This clonotype was seen a few times. The chain links TRBV7-8 to TRBJ2-1; 8 nucleotides align to TRBD2. Trimming cost V 5 bases and J 6 bases; bases outside gene matches: 12. From germline, CDR1 is SGHVS and CDR2 FQNEAQ. The CDR3 totals 16 residues. CDR3 in amino acids: CASSLVPSGRINEQFF. In nucleotides, the CDR3 is TGTGCCAGCAGCCTAGTACCGAGCGGGAGAATCAATGAGCAGTTCTTC.

This clonotype was observed a few times. This rearrangement joins TRBV14 to TRBJ2-1, with 9 bases fitting TRBD2. Germline values: CDR1 SGHDN, CDR2 FVKESK. V trimming: 5 bases; J trimming: 4 bases; junction bases outside the gene matches: 9. The CDR3 is 16 amino acids. CDR3 sequence reads: CASSDAGGPRYNEQFF. CDR3 DNA: TGTGCCAGCAGCGACGCGGGAGGGCCGCGGTACAATGAGCAGTTCTTC.

The rearrangement joins TRBV20-1 to TRBJ1-6; D ambiguous. This CDR3 is built from 15 residues. CDR1 and CDR2 (germline): DFQATT, SNEGSKA (reference sequence). Trimming took off 7 bases at V and 5 bases at J, with 18 bases between the two ends. CDR3 DNA: TGCAGTGGGCGGCCCCCGGACGGAGATAATTCACCCCTCCACTTT. Its protein product is CSGRPPDGDNSPLHF.

The V and J genes are TRBV5-1 and TRBJ1-5; D uncertain. The CDR3 sequence is 15 residues long. CDR1 SGHRS and CDR2 YFSETQ come from the germline V gene. V was cut by 4 bases and J by 0 bases, with 11 bases left in between. The CDR3 here is CASSLTPGSNQPQHF. DNA of the CDR3: TGCGCCAGCAGCCTAACCCCCGGTAGCAATCAGCCCCAGCATTTT.

This clonotype has a count of ten or more. The rearrangement joins TRBV20-1 to TRBJ2-7; D assignment may be TRBD1 or TRBD2 (5 bases each). The CDR3 spans 11 residues. Trimming took 8 bases from V and 4 from J, leaving 12 bases between them. Germline assignment: CDR1 DFQATT and CDR2 SNEGSKA (reference sequence). The DNA for the CDR3 is TGCAGTCCCGGGACCCCATACGAGCAGTACTTC. Translation gives CSPGTPYEQYF.

This clonotype was picked up a small number of times. V usage is TRBV4-1 and J usage is TRBJ2-1; D may be TRBD1 (5 bases). The length of the CDR3 is 17 residues. The V end was cut by 4 bases, the J end by 0 bases, with 16 bases between. From germline, CDR1 is MGHRA and CDR2 YSYEKL. The CDR3 bases are TGCGCCAGCAGCCTAGATGTGGGGCCCAGCTCCTACAATGAGCAGTTCTTC. It translates to CASSLDVGPSSYNEQFF.